The 27 T cell receptor beta chains in this list originate from one sample, sequenced in a study of beta chain features in type 1 diabetes. Whole-study findings and limits: Type 1 diabetes patients had moderately but significantly shorter TCRB CDR3s in all four CD4+ subsets.

Expressed TCRB transcripts were sequenced after all isolated RNA was converted to cDNA. Assay used: immunoSEQ multiplex PCR; TCRdb lists only in-frame clones, some missing. The sample has a few hundred thousand clones, about a fifth seen once; the top ten hold less than 0.035%. For these TCRs, the target antigens are not known. Sequenced sample: naive CD4+ T cells from blood. The receptors were gathered from a woman aged 40 to 55 with type 1 diabetes.

This sequence joins TRBV6-5 and TRBJ2-7; a possible D gene is TRBD1 (5 bases). Per germline, CDR1 MNHEY and CDR2 SVGAGI. The CDR3 loop spans 12 amino acids. Between the trimmed V and J ends, which lost 6 bases and 2 bases, there was a span of 8 bases. The CDR3 here is CASRMGPYEQYF. CDR3 DNA: TGTGCCAGCAGGATGGGGCCCTACGAGCAGTACTTC.

This clone was counted only a few times. The rearrangement joins TRBV5-1 to TRBJ1-1; D unresolved. Germline CDR1 and CDR2: SGHRS and YFSETQ. The CDR3 is 14 amino acids. V lost 4 bases to trimming and J lost 6 bases, with 16 bases between them. The CDR3 DNA reads TGCGCCAGCAGCCACGGTCCCCCCCTCTCTGAAGCTTTCTTT. As protein: CASSHGPPLSEAFF.

This chain links TRBV29-1 with TRBJ1-2, with D maybe TRBD1 (5 bases). CDR3 size: 13 residues. The germline V gene encodes CDR1 SQVTM and CDR2 ANQGSEA. V gave up 6 bases and J gave up 7 bases, with 18 bases separating them. The CDR3 nucleotides are TGCAGCGTCAATAGGGCCCTCGGGGGTGGCTACACCTTC. Residues: CSVNRALGGGYTF.

A few counts support this clone. CDR3 loop: CSVGLGRDYGYTF. The CDR3 bases are TGCAGCGTTGGTCTAGGGAGGGACTATGGCTACACCTTC. V gene TRBV29-1 combines with J gene TRBJ1-2; D gene ambiguous. The CDR3 is made up of 13 amino acids. Germline CDR1 SQVTM, CDR2 ANQGSEA. Trimming shortened V by 4 bases and J by 3 bases, and 12 bases separated the two germline ends. Full variable domain (rest looked up from reference TRBV29-1 and TRBJ1-2): SAVISQKPSRDICQRGTSLTIQCQVDSQVTMMFWYRQQPGQSLTLIATANQGSEATYESGFVIDKFPISRPNLTFSTLTVSNMSPEDSSIYLCSVGLGRDYGYTFGSGTRLTVV.

In its sample, this clone was seen a few times. This sequence joins TRBV6-6 and TRBJ2-7, with D possibly TRBD1 on 5 matching bases. CDR3 length equals 9 residues. Germline CDR1 and CDR2: MNHNY and SVGAGI (reference sequence). Trimming cost V 8 bases and J 6 bases, with 5 bases left between them. CDR3 region: CASGAEQYF. The CDR3 coding sequence is TGTGCCAGCGGGGCCGAGCAGTACTTC.

The V call is TRBV2, the J call TRBJ1-1; D not resolved. Germline assignment: CDR1 SNHLY and CDR2 FYNNEI. Trimming took off 7 bases at V and 5 bases at J, with 11 bases between the two ends. This CDR3 has 12 amino acids. The CDR3 sequence: CASTGRRTEAFF. In DNA form, the CDR3 reads TGTGCCAGCACGGGTCGGAGAACTGAAGCTTTCTTT.

The chain links TRBV28 to TRBJ1-2, with D perhaps TRBD1 (6 bases). V lost 4 bases and J lost 2, with 23 bases in between. CDR3 length equals 18 residues. Germline lookup yields CDR1 MDHEN and CDR2 SYDVKM. This chain's CDR3 is CASSSSSLPGHRNYGYTF. The CDR3 bases are TGTGCCAGCAGTTCTTCCTCCTTACCGGGACACAGGAACTATGGCTACACCTTC.

Only a few counts were recorded for this clone. The chain carries TRBV6-1 and TRBJ2-1, with 11 bases matching TRBD2. Germline CDR1 is MNHNS and CDR2 is SASEGT. J lost 3 bases, V lost 1 base, and 11 bases had no gene match. The CDR3 extends over 19 amino acids. The DNA of the CDR3 is TGTGCCAGCAGTGAAGAGGTTGGACTAGCGGGTTCCCTCTACAATGAGCAGTTCTTC. It yields the protein CASSEEVGLAGSLYNEQFF.

Turning to this clone: An end of the junction differs from the germline gene, which may be a read error. This rearrangement joins TRBV7-7 to TRBJ2-5, with no clear D. Germline lookup yields CDR1 SSHAT and CDR2 FNYEAQ (reference sequence). This CDR3 comprises 13 residues. CDR3 protein: CASSLGLLETQYF. The CDR3 DNA sequence: TGTGCTAGCAGCTTAGGTCTCCTAGAGACCCAGTACTTC. The full variable domain, with the rest looked up from reference TRBV7-7 and TRBJ2-5, is GAGVSQSPRYKVTKRGQDVTLRCDPISSHATLYWYQQALGQGPEFLTYFNYEAQPDKSGLPSDRFSAERPEGSISTLTIQRTEQRDSAMYRCASSLGLLETQYFGPGTRLLVL.

This clone was counted only a few times. The chain recombines TRBV9 with TRBJ1-2, with no clear D. V lost 6 bases and J lost 2, with 8 bases in between. Germline loops: CDR1 SGDLS, CDR2 YYNGEE. This CDR3 contains 12 residues. CDR3 loop: CASTRRNYGYTF. CDR3 coding DNA: TGTGCCAGCACTCGCAGGAACTATGGCTACACCTTC.

This clone has more than one count but fewer than ten. The chain couples TRBV11-3 to TRBJ2-1, with a possible D match to TRBD2 (5 bases). Germline V lookup: CDR1 SGHNT, CDR2 YENEEA. The CDR3 has 15 amino acids. V was shortened by 1 base and J by 2 bases, with 9 bases between the two germline ends. CDR3 bases: TGTGCCAGCAGCTTAGCGGGGAGCACCTACAATGAGCAGTTCTTC. Its protein is CASSLAGSTYNEQFF.

The V gene is TRBV6-1, the J gene TRBJ2-3; D is unclear. The CDR3 has 13 amino acids. V was shortened by 4 bases and J by 3 bases, with 8 bases between the two germline ends. Germline CDR1 MNHNS, CDR2 SASEGT. The CDR3 coding sequence is TGTGCCAGCAGTGTGCCTGCGACAGATACGCAGTATTTT. Translating it yields CASSVPATDTQYF.

This clone was recorded a few times. The rearrangement joins TRBV30 to TRBJ2-5; 8 nucleotides agree with TRBD2. V lost 1 base and J lost 0; bases outside the gene matches: 7. The CDR3 is made up of 16 amino acids. The germline CDR1 and CDR2 sequences are GTSNPN and SVGIG (reference sequence). CDR3 region: CAWSGGASGYQETQYF. The DNA for the CDR3 is TGTGCCTGGAGTGGGGGCGCTAGCGGGTACCAAGAGACCCAGTACTTC.

The chain couples TRBV23-1 to TRBJ2-7; D remains ambiguous. TRBV23-1 belongs to the ORF category, with a function that is uncertain. V dropped 0 bases and J dropped 0 bases, with 15 bases sitting between them. The CDR3 covers 17 residues. CDR3 in amino acids: CASSQSEQKLSSYEQYF. The CDR3, as DNA: TGCGCCAGCAGTCAATCGGAACAGAAACTTAGCTCCTACGAGCAGTACTTC.

J is TRBJ2-7 and V is TRBV9; TRBD2 aligns across 8 bases. Germline-derived CDR1 and CDR2 are SGDLS and YYNGEE. The trim removed 3 bases at V and 2 bases at J, leaving 4 bases unmatched. The CDR3 consists of 14 residues. CDR3 region: CASSAGGAAYEQYF. The CDR3 coding sequence is TGTGCCAGCAGCGCCGGGGGGGCAGCCTACGAGCAGTACTTC.

The chain carries TRBV18 and TRBJ2-1; possibly TRBD2 for D (6 bases). CDR3 size: 14 residues. Germline V gives CDR1 KGHSH, CDR2 LQKENI. The V gene lost 3 bases and the J gene lost 8 bases, with 14 bases spanning the gap. CDR3 loop: CASSPSPSEDEQFF. CDR3 in DNA: TGTGCCAGCTCACCTTCGCCTAGCGAAGATGAGCAGTTCTTC.

The chain joins TRBV7-2 to TRBJ2-3, with TRBD2 matching 10 bases. Germline V lookup: CDR1 SGHTA, CDR2 FQGNSA. CDR3 length equals 17 residues. V shed 5 bases and J 2 bases; nucleotides not matched to a gene: 10. The CDR3 protein is CASSLPTSGHVTDTQYF. The CDR3 bases are TGTGCCAGCAGCCTCCCGACTAGCGGGCATGTCACAGATACGCAGTATTTT.

This clone was seen a handful of times. This sequence joins TRBV4-2 and TRBJ2-1; D ambiguous. Germline V gene sequence: CDR1 LGHNA, CDR2 YNFKEQ. V lost 4 bases to trimming and J lost 6 bases, with 10 bases between them. This CDR3 is 13 amino acids long. As DNA, the CDR3 is TGTGCCAGCAGCCGCGCCAAACCCAATGAGCAGTTCTTC. It encodes CASSRAKPNEQFF.

This clone was seen a single time. The gene calls are TRBV5-8 and TRBJ2-5; D perhaps matches TRBD1 (6 bases). CDR1 and CDR2 (germline): SGHTS, YDEGEE. This CDR3 has 13 amino acids. The ends were cut back, 6 bases at V and 2 bases at J, with 11 bases in the middle. CDR3 loop: CASNLGGQETQYF. The CDR3 region has the DNA TGTGCCAGCAACTTAGGGGGACAAGAGACCCAGTACTTC.

This chain links TRBV5-1 with TRBJ2-7; 7 nucleotides align to TRBD1. With 3 bases clipped from V and 4 bases from J, the junction kept 4 bases outside the gene matches. The CDR3 runs to 13 residues. The germline gives CDR1 SGHRS, CDR2 YFSETQ. CDR3 nucleotide sequence: TGCGCCAGCAGCTGGACAGGTGAATACGAGCAGTACTTC. Protein: CASSWTGEYEQYF.

The chain joins TRBV2 to TRBJ2-2; 7 bases agree with TRBD1. V shed 6 bases and J 3 bases; nucleotides not matched to a gene: 4. CDR1 is SNHLY and CDR2 is FYNNEI in the germline V gene. The CDR3 loop spans 14 amino acids. CDR3 sequence (DNA): TGTGCCAGCAGAGGGGGCCGGGACACCGGGGAGCTGTTTTTT. Protein product: CASRGGRDTGELFF.

This clone was seen more than once but under ten times. The CDR3 loop reads CASSLGYNNEQFF. The CDR3 bases are TGTGCCAGCAGCTTGGGGTACAACAATGAGCAGTTCTTC. The V gene is TRBV5-6, the J gene TRBJ2-1; D not resolved. Per the germline V gene, CDR1 is SGHDT and CDR2 is YYEEEE. This CDR3 region has 13 residues. Deletions cut 0 bases from V and 5 bases from J, with 6 bases between.

This clone has just one count. The chain carries TRBV20-1 and TRBJ2-7, with D unclear. The CDR3 has 11 amino acids. The germline V gene has CDR1 DFQATT and CDR2 SNEGSKA (reference sequence). V was clipped by 3 bases and J by 6 bases, with 9 bases between them. For the CDR3, the DNA is TGCAGTGCTAGTGATCTACCCGAGCAGTACTTC. It yields the protein CSASDLPEQYF.

This clone was observed a few times. The CDR3 loop reads CASSPSRGGVETQYF. Written as DNA, the CDR3 is TGTGCCAGCAGCCCGTCGAGGGGGGGCGTAGAGACCCAGTACTTC. V is TRBV7-8 and J is TRBJ2-5; TRBD2 might be the D (7 bases). CDR3 size: 15 residues. V gave up 5 bases and J gave up 4 bases, with 17 bases separating them. Per the germline V gene, CDR1 is SGHVS and CDR2 is FQNEAQ.

The V gene is TRBV29-1, the J gene TRBJ2-1, with D perhaps matching TRBD1 (6 bases). Trimming shortened V by 6 bases and J by 9 bases, and 15 bases separated the two germline ends. This CDR3 has 12 amino acids. Germline-derived CDR1 and CDR2 are SQVTM and ANQGSEA. CDR3 DNA: TGCAGCGTCCCCCACAGGGTCGGTGAGCAGTTCTTC. Protein: CSVPHRVGEQFF.

The CDR3 DNA follows: TGCGCCAGCATCCCGACTGCTACGGGGTACAATGAGCAGTTCTTC. The encoded protein is CASIPTATGYNEQFF. The genes are TRBV5-1 and TRBJ2-1; a possible D gene is TRBD2 (5 bases). Trimming removed 6 bases from V and 4 bases from J, with 17 bases in between. The germline CDR1 and CDR2 sequences are SGHRS and YFSETQ. The CDR3 loop spans 15 amino acids.

This clone has more than one count but fewer than ten. This sequence joins TRBV4-1 and TRBJ2-6, with 11 bases aligning to TRBD1. Germline V gene sequence: CDR1 MGHRA, CDR2 YSYEKL. Losses at the gene ends were 5 bases for V and 0 bases for J; bases not matched to a gene: 3. The CDR3 totals 17 residues. In DNA, the CDR3 is TGCGCCAGCAGCTATGGGACAGGGGGCTCTGGGGCCAACGTCCTGACTTTC. Translated, it gives CASSYGTGGSGANVLTF.